The 20 T cell receptor beta chains given below trace back to one sample, sequenced in a study of blood T cell repertoires in COVID-19. The table came from immunoSEQ multiplex PCR; TCRdb's copy has only in-frame clones and leaves some out. The repertoire holds about 250,000 clones, with nearly 90% as singletons. Sequenced sample: peripheral blood. The receptors shown here come from a man in his late teens or twenties with active or convalescent COVID-19.

The V call is TRBV3-1 (or the pseudogene TRBV3-2), the J call TRBJ2-5; 7 bases align to TRBD2. CDR3 length equals 16 residues. The ends lost 4 bases at V and 4 bases at J; junction bases unmatched: 12. The germline V gene encodes CDR1 LGHDT and CDR2 YNNKEL (reference sequence). The CDR3 DNA reads as TGTGCCAGCAGCCCAACCCGCGCGTGGGGGGGAGAGACCCAGTACTTC. It yields the protein CASSPTRAWGGETQYF.

This sequence joins TRBV6-2 or TRBV6-3 and TRBJ2-3, with TRBD2 matching over 7 bases. Germline CDR1 MNHEY, CDR2 SVGEGT. V lost 2 bases and J lost 2; bases outside the gene matches: 16. CDR3 length: 19 amino acids. CDR3: CASSYEVGASGENTDTQYF. In DNA form, the CDR3 reads TGTGCCAGCAGTTACGAGGTCGGGGCTAGCGGAGAGAACACAGATACGCAGTATTTT.

The chain has TRBV19 and TRBJ1-2; TRBD1 might be the D (5 bases). With 6 bases removed from V and 5 bases from J, the gap between germline ends came to 25 bases. Per the germline V gene, CDR1 is LNHDA and CDR2 is SQIVND (reference sequence). The CDR3 has 17 amino acids. In nucleotides, the CDR3 is TGTGCCAGTAGAACTCAGGGTTCCCCCGCTCTTCTTTATGGCTACACCTTC. It codes for CASRTQGSPALLYGYTF.

V usage is TRBV7-2 and J usage is TRBJ1-4; unclear D gene. From germline, CDR1 is SGHTA and CDR2 FQGNSA. V shed 4 bases and J shed 0 bases, with 15 bases lying between them. The CDR3 is made up of 17 amino acids. DNA of the CDR3: TGTGCCAGCAGCTACTACCCTCGGCTAGCAACTAATGAAAAACTGTTTTTT. Amino acid sequence: CASSYYPRLATNEKLFF.

Written as DNA, the CDR3 is TGTGCCAGCAGTTACTCGAGCCCCGACAGTAGCTATGGCTACACCTTC. It specifies CASSYSSPDSSYGYTF. The J gene is TRBJ1-2, the V gene TRBV6-5, with D maybe TRBD1 (5 bases). The CDR3 runs 16 residues. CDR1 and CDR2 from the germline V gene are MNHEY and SVGAGI. V was shortened by 0 bases and J by 4 bases, with 15 bases between the two germline ends.

This chain joins TRBV6-5 and TRBJ2-3, with D possibly TRBD2 on 5 matching bases. The CDR3 sequence is 12 residues long. V was pared by 7 bases and J by 6 bases, with 11 bases between. In germline, CDR1 is MNHEY, CDR2 SVGAGI. CDR3 DNA: TGTGCCAGCACGCCGAGGAGGGATACGCAGTATTTT. It encodes CASTPRRDTQYF.

The V call is TRBV7-8, the J call TRBJ2-1, with 10 bases fitting TRBD2. Trimming at V came to 1 base and at J to 7 bases, leaving 4 bases not matched to a gene. CDR3 length: 15 residues. Germline assignment: CDR1 SGHVS and CDR2 FQNEAQ. The CDR3 sequence: CASSLVSSGRNEQFF. As DNA, the CDR3 is TGTGCCAGCAGCTTAGTGTCTAGCGGGAGAAATGAGCAGTTCTTC.

The chain carries TRBV6-5 and TRBJ1-2; the D gene is possibly TRBD1 (5 bases). Germline CDR1 and CDR2: MNHEY and SVGAGI. CDR3 length: 14 residues. Trimming took 5 bases from V and 10 from J, leaving 20 bases between them. The CDR3 bases are TGTGCCAGCAGTCAAAATCCGGGGGATTCGGTCTACACCTTC. It translates to CASSQNPGDSVYTF.

J is TRBJ2-7 and V is TRBV2; 8 nucleotides line up with TRBD1. Per the germline V gene, CDR1 is SNHLY and CDR2 is FYNNEI. The V and J ends lost 7 bases and 2 bases, in that order; junction bases with no gene match: 16. The CDR3 runs 17 residues. The CDR3 protein is CASTGSGLGQVPYEQYF. CDR3 DNA sequence: TGTGCCAGCACTGGAAGCGGACTGGGACAGGTCCCCTACGAGCAGTACTTC. The whole variable domain, remainder taken from reference TRBV2 and TRBJ2-7, is EPEVTQTPSHQVTQMGQEVILRCVPISNHLYFYWYRQILGQKVEFLVSFYNNEISEKSEIFDDQFSVERPDGSNFTLKIRSTKLEDSAMYFCASTGSGLGQVPYEQYFGPGTRLTVT.

J is TRBJ2-7 and V is TRBV7-2, with TRBD2 as a possible D gene (6 bases). The CDR3 runs 14 residues. Deletions cut 5 bases from V and 4 bases from J, with 15 bases between. CDR1 SGHTA and CDR2 FQGNSA come from the germline V gene. CDR3 sequence reads: CASSTPGTQYEQYF. The DNA of the CDR3 is TGTGCCAGCAGCACCCCCGGGACTCAATACGAGCAGTACTTC.

The J gene is TRBJ1-2, the V gene TRBV7-2; maybe TRBD1 (5 bases). V shed 3 bases and J shed 0 bases, with 8 bases lying between them. The CDR3 loop spans 14 amino acids. Germline V CDR1 and CDR2: SGHTA, FQGNSA. The CDR3 loop is CASSFQGTNYGYTF. CDR3 in DNA: TGTGCCAGCAGCTTTCAGGGCACTAACTATGGCTACACCTTC.

This clone occurred a few times. This chain joins TRBV6-5 and TRBJ1-1; the match to TRBD1 covers 8 bases. The CDR3 spans 14 residues. The V gene end was trimmed by 2 bases and the J gene end by 4 bases; junction bases not matched to a gene: 3. From germline, CDR1 is MNHEY and CDR2 SVGAGI. The CDR3 DNA reads TGTGCCAGCAGTTACCATACAGGGGGCACTGAAGCTTTCTTT. It translates to CASSYHTGGTEAFF.

This clone was found once. The chain combines TRBV3-1 (or the pseudogene TRBV3-2) with TRBJ2-1; maybe TRBD2 (5 bases). This CDR3 spans 14 amino acids. Trimming stripped 1 base from V and 6 bases from J, with 10 bases between. CDR1 is LGHDT and CDR2 is YNNKEL in the germline V gene (reference sequence). As DNA, the CDR3 is TGTGCCAGCAGCCAAGCTCTAGCTGTCAATGAGCAGTTCTTC. The encoded protein is CASSQALAVNEQFF.

This chain connects TRBV5-1 to TRBJ2-2, with D possibly TRBD2 on 5 matching bases. With 4 bases removed from V and 5 bases from J, the gap between germline ends came to 12 bases. There are 14 residues in the CDR3. Germline-derived CDR1 and CDR2 are SGHRS and YFSETQ. CDR3 bases: TGCGCCAGCAGCCCCCAGTCGGGGACCGGGGAGCTGTTTTTT. Translating it yields CASSPQSGTGELFF.

This clone appeared once. The CDR3 region is CASSLAGKSGDTQYF. In DNA, the CDR3 is TGCGCCAGCAGCTTAGCGGGCAAGAGCGGAGATACGCAGTATTTT. The rearrangement uses TRBV5-1 and TRBJ2-3, with a possible D match to TRBD2 (6 bases). Looked up from germline, CDR1 is SGHRS and CDR2 is YFSETQ. Trimming took off 2 bases at V and 5 bases at J, with 15 bases between the two ends. The CDR3 extends over 15 amino acids.

The chain employs TRBV5-1 and TRBJ2-7; 9 nucleotides agree with TRBD2. The J segment lost 3 bases and the V segment lost 1 base, leaving 8 bases of the junction unmatched. CDR1 and CDR2 (germline): SGHRS, YFSETQ. The CDR3 extends over 16 amino acids. As DNA, the CDR3 is TGCGCCAGCAGCTTGCTTGCTAGCGGGGCTCTCTACGAGCAGTACTTC. It is translated as CASSLLASGALYEQYF.

This clone was observed a few times. The chain recombines TRBV24-1 with TRBJ1-2; the D gene is possibly TRBD1 (6 bases). Trimming removed 6 bases at V and 1 base at J, with 11 bases between. Germline loops: CDR1 KGHDR, CDR2 SFDVKD. CDR3 size: 14 residues. In nucleotides, the CDR3 is TGTGCCACCAGTAGTGGCAGGGGTAACTATGGCTACACCTTC. It translates to CATSSGRGNYGYTF.

This clone was seen only once. The rearrangement uses TRBV18 and TRBJ2-6, with 7 bases lining up with TRBD1. V shed 4 bases and J 1 base; nucleotides not matched to a gene: 4. Germline values: CDR1 KGHSH, CDR2 LQKENI. The length of the CDR3 is 16 residues. DNA of the CDR3: TGTGCCAGCTCACTCGGGACAGTTTCTGGGGCCAACGTCCTGACTTTC. Protein sequence: CASSLGTVSGANVLTF.

The chain joins TRBV3-1 (or the pseudogene TRBV3-2) to TRBJ2-7; TRBD2 might be the D (5 bases). CDR1 LGHDT and CDR2 YNNKEL come from the germline V gene (reference sequence). The V and J ends lost 3 bases and 5 bases respectively, with 23 bases between them. This CDR3 comprises 17 residues. The CDR3 sequence is CASSHSGGGSWPDEQYF. The CDR3 DNA follows: TGTGCCAGCAGCCATTCAGGTGGCGGGTCCTGGCCCGACGAGCAGTACTTC.

This chain connects TRBV5-4 to TRBJ1-4; 12 nucleotides line up with TRBD1. Germline V gene lookup returns CDR1 SGHNT and CDR2 YYREEE (reference sequence). J lost 7 bases, V lost 4 bases, and 11 bases had no gene match. The CDR3 totals 17 residues. The CDR3 DNA is TGTGCCAGCAGCCCCAATATTGGGACAGGGGGCGGTGAAAAACTGTTTTTT. Amino acids: CASSPNIGTGGGEKLFF.